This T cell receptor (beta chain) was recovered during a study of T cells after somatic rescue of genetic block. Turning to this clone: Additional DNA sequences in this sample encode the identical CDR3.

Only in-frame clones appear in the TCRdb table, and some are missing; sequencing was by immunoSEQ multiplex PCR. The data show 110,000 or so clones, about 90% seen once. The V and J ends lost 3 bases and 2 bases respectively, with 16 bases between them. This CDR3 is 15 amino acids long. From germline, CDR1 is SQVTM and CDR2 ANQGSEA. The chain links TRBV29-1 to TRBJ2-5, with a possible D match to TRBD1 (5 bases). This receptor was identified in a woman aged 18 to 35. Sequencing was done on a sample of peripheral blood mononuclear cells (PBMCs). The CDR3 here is CSVELLDTLQETQYF. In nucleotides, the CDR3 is TGCAGCGTTGAGCTCTTGGACACACTACAAGAGACCCAGTACTTC.